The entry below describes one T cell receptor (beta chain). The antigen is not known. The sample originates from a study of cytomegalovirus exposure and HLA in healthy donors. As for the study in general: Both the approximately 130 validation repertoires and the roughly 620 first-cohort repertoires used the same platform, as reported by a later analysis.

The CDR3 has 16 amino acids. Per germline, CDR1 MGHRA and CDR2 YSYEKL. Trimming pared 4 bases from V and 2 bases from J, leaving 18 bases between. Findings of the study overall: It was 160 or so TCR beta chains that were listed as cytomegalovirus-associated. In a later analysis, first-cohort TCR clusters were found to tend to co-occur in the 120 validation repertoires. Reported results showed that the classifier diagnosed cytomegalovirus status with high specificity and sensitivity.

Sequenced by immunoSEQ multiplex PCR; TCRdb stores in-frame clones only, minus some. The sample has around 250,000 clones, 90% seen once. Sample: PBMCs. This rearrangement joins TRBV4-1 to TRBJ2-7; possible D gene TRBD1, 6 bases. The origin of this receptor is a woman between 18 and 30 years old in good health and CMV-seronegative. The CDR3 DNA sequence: TGCGCCAGCAGCCCAACAGGGCCGTTTATGACCTACGAGCAGTACTTC. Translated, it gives CASSPTGPFMTYEQYF.